This T cell receptor beta chain is from a study of OX40 agonist ivuxolimab in advanced cancers. Overall study context: Patients took ivuxolimab, an agonistic anti-OX40 (CD134) antibody. In three patients, partial responses were observed, one with hepatocellular carcinoma and two with cutaneous melanoma. Study results and limitations: Mean expanded clone counts were higher in CD8+ than CD4+ T cells. Clones of CD4+ and CD8+ blood T cells grew by week 6 at doses of 0.1 to 3.0 mg/kg.

On this clone itself: Its antigen is unknown.

TCRdb's table, derived via immunoSEQ multiplex PCR, lists solely in-frame clones and lacks some. This table has 20,000 to 25,000 clones, 75% to 85% appearing once. V lost 6 bases and J 3 bases, leaving 12 bases between the germline ends. Germline loops: CDR1 SEHNR, CDR2 FQNEAQ (reference sequence). The CDR3 consists of 13 residues. The V gene is TRBV7-9, the J gene TRBJ2-7, with D possibly TRBD1 on 6 matching bases. The sample here was CD4+ or CD8+ T cells sorted from blood, taken in a trial of the OX40 agonist ivuxolimab. The clonotype was recovered from an adult with an advanced solid tumor such as melanoma, head and neck, liver or kidney cancer. The CDR3 here is CASSRTENYEQYF. CDR3 in DNA: TGTGCCAGCAGTAGGACAGAGAACTACGAGCAGTACTTC.